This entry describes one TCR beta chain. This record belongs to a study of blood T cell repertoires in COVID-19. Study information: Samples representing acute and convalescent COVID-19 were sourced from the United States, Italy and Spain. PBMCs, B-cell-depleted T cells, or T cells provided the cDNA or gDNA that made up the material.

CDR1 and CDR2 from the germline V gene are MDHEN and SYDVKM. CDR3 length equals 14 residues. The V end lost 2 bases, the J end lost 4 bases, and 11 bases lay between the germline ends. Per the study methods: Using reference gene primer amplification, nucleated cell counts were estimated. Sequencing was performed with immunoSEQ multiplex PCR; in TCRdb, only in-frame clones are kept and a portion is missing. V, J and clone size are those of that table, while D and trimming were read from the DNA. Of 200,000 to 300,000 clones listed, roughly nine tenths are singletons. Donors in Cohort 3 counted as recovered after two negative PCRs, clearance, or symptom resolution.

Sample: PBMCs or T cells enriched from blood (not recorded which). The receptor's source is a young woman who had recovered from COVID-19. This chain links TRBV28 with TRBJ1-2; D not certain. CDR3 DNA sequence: TGTGCCAGCAGTTTACAAGACATCAGCTATGGCTACACCTTC. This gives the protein CASSLQDISYGYTF.